These 14 T cell receptor beta chains were sequenced from one sample in a study of shared clonotypes between healthy human individuals (TCRdb year 2020). Receptors were amplified or captured by the immunoSEQ multiplex PCR assay. TCRdb stores this immuneACCESS table with in-frame sequences only. Part of the clones is absent; in the studies checked, under half of the shortfall reflects unresolved V genes, and no reason is known for the rest. Across this sample there are millions of clones, with roughly 96% seen only once. The ten largest account for approximately 0.13% of the sample. The sequenced sample consisted of naive CD4+ T cells sorted from blood. This sample's cell subset or site label indicates: CD45RA+ positively selected. Every receptor here comes from a man between 18 and 29 years old in good health.

The chain has TRBV11-2 and TRBJ2-6; D assignment may be TRBD1 or TRBD2 (6 bases each). V lost 9 bases, J lost 0 bases, and 21 bases lay in between. CDR3 length equals 18 residues. Per the germline V gene, CDR1 is SGHAT and CDR2 is FQNNGV. CDR3 DNA: TGTGCCAGTCAACCCCGAATCTGGGGGGCCTCTGGGGCCAACGTCCTGACTTTC. This sequence encodes CASQPRIWGASGANVLTF.

The CDR3 loop is CASSLLPGQGNYGYTF. CDR3 DNA: TGTGCCAGCAGTTTGCTACCGGGACAGGGTAACTATGGCTACACCTTC. The V gene is TRBV6-5, the J gene TRBJ1-2; 9 bases map to TRBD1. CDR1 and CDR2 from the germline V gene are MNHEY and SVGAGI. The CDR3 consists of 16 residues. The V segment lost 4 bases and the J segment 1 base; nucleotides outside the gene matches: 7.

This clone was detected once. The gene calls are TRBV7-2 and TRBJ1-5, with a possible D match to TRBD1 (6 bases). The V and J ends lost 3 bases and 3 bases respectively, with 12 bases between them. The CDR3 spans 15 residues. From germline, CDR1 is SGHTA and CDR2 FQGNSA. The CDR3 nucleotides read TGTGCCAGCAGCTTCGGACAGACTACCAATCAGCCCCAGCATTTT. Amino acid sequence: CASSFGQTTNQPQHF. Combining the CDR3 with reference TRBV7-2 and TRBJ1-5 gives the whole variable domain GAGVSQSPSNKVTEKGKDVELRCDPISGHTALYWYRQSLGQGLEFLIYFQGNSAPDKSGLPSDRFSAERTGGSVSTLTIQRTQQEDSAVYLCASSFGQTTNQPQHFGDGTRLSIL.

Points on this clone: This sample also contains other DNA sequences that code for the same CDR3. The chain carries TRBV29-1 and TRBJ2-5; possible D gene TRBD2, 5 bases. From germline, CDR1 is SQVTM and CDR2 ANQGSEA. Trimming stripped 4 bases from V and 5 bases from J, with 11 bases between. The CDR3 contains 12 residues. The chain's CDR3 is CSVGSVGETQYF. CDR3 coding DNA: TGCAGCGTTGGTAGCGTGGGCGAGACCCAGTACTTC.

The V gene is TRBV27, the J gene TRBJ2-7; 7 bases fit TRBD1. V lost 9 bases, J lost 1 base, and 6 bases stayed unmatched. Germline lookup yields CDR1 MNHEY and CDR2 SMNVEV (reference sequence). The CDR3 extends over 13 amino acids. The CDR3: CASYQQGSYEQYF. The CDR3 nucleotides are TGTGCCAGTTACCAACAGGGGTCCTACGAGCAGTACTTC.

The V gene is TRBV5-1, the J gene TRBJ2-7; 10 bases agree with TRBD1. Germline V gene lookup returns CDR1 SGHRS and CDR2 YFSETQ. Germline trimming cut 7 bases from V and 5 bases from J; bases unmatched to any gene: 9. The CDR3 length is 14 residues. The CDR3 here is CASRGQGGLDEQYF. DNA of the CDR3: TGCGCCAGCCGAGGACAGGGGGGCCTGGACGAGCAGTACTTC.

The gene calls are TRBV9 and TRBJ2-7; 9 bases fit TRBD1. The germline V gene has CDR1 SGDLS and CDR2 YYNGEE. There are 16 residues in the CDR3. J lost 3 bases, V lost 4 bases, and 11 bases had no gene match. CDR3 residues: CASSPRWTGAFYEQYF. In DNA form, the CDR3 reads TGTGCCAGCAGCCCCCGATGGACAGGGGCTTTCTACGAGCAGTACTTC.

The rearrangement uses TRBV4-1 and TRBJ2-7; 10 bases match TRBD2. This CDR3 has 17 residues. The V segment lost 1 base and the J segment 2 bases; nucleotides outside the gene matches: 8. Germline CDR1 is MGHRA and CDR2 is YSYEKL. This CDR3 is CASSQVSSGSTPYEQYF. CDR3 DNA sequence: TGCGCCAGCAGCCAAGTTTCTAGCGGGAGTACTCCCTACGAGCAGTACTTC.

The chain employs TRBV27 and TRBJ1-5; D gene unclear. The CDR3 covers 15 residues. Germline CDR1 is MNHEY and CDR2 is SMNVEV (reference sequence). The ends were cut back, 6 bases at V and 5 bases at J, with 17 bases in the middle. Written as DNA, the CDR3 is TGTGCCAGCAGATCTGACATCCTACGCGATCAGCCCCAGCATTTT. Amino acids: CASRSDILRDQPQHF.

The chain recombines TRBV6-1 with TRBJ1-3; no reliable D call. The CDR3 contains 15 residues. Trimming removed 4 bases from V and 2 bases from J, with 12 bases in between. Germline V CDR1 and CDR2: MNHNS, SASEGT. CDR3 sequence: CASSGRRTTGNTIYF. CDR3 coding DNA: TGTGCCAGCAGTGGGCGGAGAACTACTGGAAACACCATATATTTT.

This chain connects TRBV6-1 to TRBJ1-5, with unresolved D. Germline lookup yields CDR1 MNHNS and CDR2 SASEGT. The V and J ends lost 1 base and 9 bases respectively, with 13 bases between them. The CDR3 consists of 14 residues. CDR3 in amino acids: CASSEGAGLWPQHF. The CDR3 DNA reads as TGTGCCAGCAGTGAAGGGGCCGGTTTGTGGCCCCAGCATTTT.

The chain recombines TRBV7-6 with TRBJ1-1, with 9 bases matching TRBD1. The CDR3 runs 15 residues. Germline trimming cut 5 bases from V and 4 bases from J; bases unmatched to any gene: 8. Germline CDR1 and CDR2: SGHVS and FNYEAQ. The CDR3 region has the DNA TGTGCCAGCAGCGTAGGTGGGACAGGGCCCACTGAAGCTTTCTTT. This gives the protein CASSVGGTGPTEAFF.

The CDR3 bases are TGTGCCAGCAGCTTAGGCCCTAGCGGCCCGCAGTATTTT. It encodes CASSLGPSGPQYF. The rearrangement links TRBV11-2 to TRBJ2-3; 7 bases are a match to TRBD2. CDR3 size: 13 residues. CDR1 SGHAT and CDR2 FQNNGV come from the germline V gene. V was pared by 1 base and J by 10 bases, with 5 bases of the junction left unmatched.

The chain uses TRBV5-1 and TRBJ1-2; 8 bases fit TRBD1. V lost 6 bases, J lost 3 bases, and 10 bases stayed unmatched. Per germline, CDR1 SGHRS and CDR2 YFSETQ. The CDR3 sequence is 15 residues long. The CDR3 sequence is CASTRGQGAYYGYTF. In DNA, the CDR3 is TGCGCCAGCACCCGGGGGCAGGGGGCCTACTATGGCTACACCTTC.